The clone carrying this T cell receptor beta chain occurred many times. The antigen remains undetermined. The data stem from a study of Graves' ophthalmopathy and Graves' hyperthyroidism. Study-level points and caveats: Distinction of ophthalmopathy from stable hyperthyroidism by a 13-signature model reached 87.88% sensitivity and 70% to 83% specificity.

Trimming took off 1 base at V and 6 bases at J, with 9 bases between the two ends. The germline CDR1 and CDR2 sequences are LGHDT and YNNKEL (reference sequence). The CDR3 sequence is 13 residues long. Amplification of the TCR beta CDR3 regions used RNA transcripts (as template). The workflow started with a first-round RT-PCR run with HTBI primers and then moved on to a second-round multiplex PCR. One entry per CDR3 protein, called by TCRdb with MiXCR from the multiplex PCR reads. Among around 170,000 distinct CDR3 sequences listed, roughly 37% were seen once. The rearrangement uses TRBV3-1 and TRBJ1-1, with D unclear. The sample was peripheral blood. This clonotype originated in a woman aged 40 to 55 with Graves' ophthalmopathy. The CDR3 sequence is CASSQARGSEAFF. CDR3 DNA: TGTGCCAGCAGCCAAGCGAGAGGGTCTGAAGCTTTCTTT.